This TCR beta chain was sequenced in a study of blood T cell repertoires in COVID-19. Study-level information: Acute-phase and convalescent COVID-19 samples originated in the United States, Italy and Spain. Sources were T cells, B-cell-depleted T cells, or PBMCs; the material itself was cDNA or gDNA.

As processed by the authors: Nucleated cell counts were estimated from reference gene primer amplification. Sequencing was performed with immunoSEQ multiplex PCR; in TCRdb, only in-frame clones are kept and a portion is missing. V and J calls and clone size are given by that table; D and trimming were obtained from the DNA. The table has approximately 140,000 clones, 86% seen once. Per germline, CDR1 SGHAT and CDR2 FQNNGV. The CDR3 contains 14 residues. V was cut by 2 bases and J by 6 bases, with 14 bases left in between. V usage is TRBV11-2 and J usage is TRBJ2-7; D gene unclear. The specimen was peripheral blood. This clonotype was obtained from a man between 65 and 85 years old with acute or convalescent COVID-19. DNA for the CDR3: TGTGCCAGCAGCTTACAAACGGGTCTCGGCGAGCAGTACTTC. Protein sequence: CASSLQTGLGEQYF.